Many counts were recorded for the clone carrying this T cell receptor beta chain. Its antigen is currently unknown. The entry originates in a study of lung T cells in sarcoidosis with Löfgren's syndrome. Overall study findings and caveats: Shared TRAV12-1 and TRBV2 CDR3 motifs were reported across several patients.

The trim removed 4 bases at V and 9 bases at J, leaving 5 bases unmatched. CDR3 length equals 14 residues. CDR1 is KGHSH and CDR2 is LQKENI in the germline V gene. MiXCR was run by TCRdb on the reads, yielding one entry per CDR3 protein. The sample shows 58,000 or so distinct CDR3 sequences, 21% of them seen only once. The sequence was obtained from a human donor with sarcoidosis (Löfgren's syndrome or another form), or a control subject (not recorded which). Sequenced material: CD4+ T cells from PBMCs. The chain combines TRBV18 with TRBJ2-1; the match to TRBD1 covers 11 bases. Here the CDR3 reads CASSLDRGHGEQFF. As DNA, the CDR3 is TGTGCCAGCTCACTGGACAGGGGGCATGGTGAGCAGTTCTTC.